The sequence of this TCR beta chain was determined in a study of CD8+ T cells in alopecia areata. With 7 bases removed from V and 0 bases from J, the gap between germline ends came to 13 bases. CDR1 is LNHDA and CDR2 is SQIVND in the germline V gene (reference sequence). The CDR3 has 16 residues. Extracted RNA was reverse transcribed into cDNA, the sequencing template. TCRdb's copy holds only in-frame clones and misses some; the assay was immunoSEQ multiplex PCR. The repertoire includes 120,000 or so clones, approximately 47% of them detected once, and roughly a tenth sits in the top ten. This sequence originates from a human donor with alopecia areata. Sequencing was done on a sample of NKG2D-low CD8+ T cells sorted from blood. The chain recombines TRBV19 with TRBJ2-6; D gene ambiguous. The CDR3 nucleotides are TGTGCCAGTACGAGGTCTACAGACTCTGGGGCCAACGTCCTGACTTTC. It encodes CASTRSTDSGANVLTF. Filled out from reference TRBV19 and TRBJ2-6, the complete variable domain reads DGGITQSPKYLFRKEGQNVTLSCEQNLNHDAMYWYRQDPGQGLRLIYYSQIVNDFQKGDIAEGYSVSREKKESFPLTVTSAQKNPTAFYLCASTRSTDSGANVLTFGAGSRLTVL.